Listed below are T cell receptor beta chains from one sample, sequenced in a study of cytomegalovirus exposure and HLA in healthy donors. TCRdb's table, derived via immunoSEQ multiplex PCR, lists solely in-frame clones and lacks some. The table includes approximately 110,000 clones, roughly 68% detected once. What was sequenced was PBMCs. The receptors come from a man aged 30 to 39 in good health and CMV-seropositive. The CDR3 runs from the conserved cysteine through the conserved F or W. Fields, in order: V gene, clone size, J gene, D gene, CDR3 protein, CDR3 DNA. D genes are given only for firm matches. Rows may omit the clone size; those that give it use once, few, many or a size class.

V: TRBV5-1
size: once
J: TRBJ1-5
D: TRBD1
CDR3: CAGSLSGTGRNSNQPQHF
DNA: TGCGCCGGCAGCTTGTCCGGGACAGGGCGAAATAGCAATCAGCCCCAGCATTTT

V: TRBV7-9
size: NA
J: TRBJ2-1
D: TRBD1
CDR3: CASSLGDSSYNEQFF
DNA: TGTGCCAGCAGCTTAGGGGACAGCTCCTACAATGAGCAGTTCTTC

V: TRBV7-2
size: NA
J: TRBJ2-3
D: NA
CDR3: CASTLTLSRADTQYF
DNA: TGTGCCAGCACCCTAACCCTTAGCAGGGCAGATACGCAGTATTTT

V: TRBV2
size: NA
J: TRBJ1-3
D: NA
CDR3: CASREFPSSGNTIYF
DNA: TGTGCCAGCAGAGAATTTCCGAGCTCTGGAAACACCATATATTTT

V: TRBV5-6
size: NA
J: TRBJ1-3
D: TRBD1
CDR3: CASSLESTGVGNTIYF
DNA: TGTGCCAGCAGCTTGGAATCTACAGGGGTAGGAAACACCATATATTTT

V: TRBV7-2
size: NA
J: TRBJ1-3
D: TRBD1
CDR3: CASSLGGQGDTIYF
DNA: TGTGCCAGCAGCTTAGGAGGACAGGGGGACACCATATATTTT

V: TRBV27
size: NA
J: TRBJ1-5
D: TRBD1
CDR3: CASRPLGGAGNQPQHF
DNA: TGTGCCAGCAGACCCCTAGGGGGCGCGGGCAATCAGCCCCAGCATTTT

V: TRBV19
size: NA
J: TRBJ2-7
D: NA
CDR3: CAAGKTGFDEQYF
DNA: TGTGCCGCGGGAAAGACAGGGTTCGACGAGCAGTACTTC

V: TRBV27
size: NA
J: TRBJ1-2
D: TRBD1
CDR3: CASSLRLGGTGIERGYTF
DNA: TGTGCCAGCAGTTTACGGCTTGGGGGGACAGGGATTGAGAGGGGCTACACCTTC

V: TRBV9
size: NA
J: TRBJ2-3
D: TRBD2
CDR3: CASSIPSGGDTQYF
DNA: TGTGCCAGCAGCATTCCTAGCGGGGGGGATACGCAGTATTTT

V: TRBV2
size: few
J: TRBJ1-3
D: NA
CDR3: CASSESPFYSTGSHSGNTIYF
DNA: TGTGCCAGCAGTGAAAGTCCTTTTTATTCGACAGGTAGTCATTCTGGAAACACCATATATTTT

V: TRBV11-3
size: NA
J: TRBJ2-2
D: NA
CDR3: CASSLDPQGNRELFF
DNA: TGTGCCAGCAGCTTAGATCCCCAGGGAAATAGGGAGCTGTTTTTT

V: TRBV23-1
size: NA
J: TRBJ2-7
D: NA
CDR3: CASSQTVRGDRWYEQYF
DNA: TGCGCCAGCAGTCAAACCGTACGGGGGGACAGGTGGTACGAGCAGTACTTC

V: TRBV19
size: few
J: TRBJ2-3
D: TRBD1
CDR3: CASRRDRATDTQYF
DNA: TGTGCCAGTAGGAGGGACAGGGCCACAGATACGCAGTATTTT

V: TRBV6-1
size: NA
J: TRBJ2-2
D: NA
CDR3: CASSDRLTGELFF
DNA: TGTGCCAGCAGTGATAGACTCACCGGGGAGCTGTTTTTT

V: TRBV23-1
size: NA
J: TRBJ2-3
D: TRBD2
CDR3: CASSQSPGLRRTDTQYF
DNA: TGCGCCAGCAGTCAATCACCGGGACTACGCCGCACAGATACGCAGTATTTT

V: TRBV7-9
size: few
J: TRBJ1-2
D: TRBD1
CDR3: CASSLGTGVLKNGYTF
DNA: TGTGCCAGCAGCCTCGGGACAGGGGTTTTAAAGAATGGCTACACCTTC

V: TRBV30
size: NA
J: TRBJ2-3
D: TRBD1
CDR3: CAWRGGQGRSDTQYF
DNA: TGTGCTTGGAGAGGGGGACAGGGGAGGTCGGATACGCAGTATTTT

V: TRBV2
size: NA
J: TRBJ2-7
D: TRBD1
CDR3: CASRGQDLTGLYEQYF
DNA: TGTGCCAGCAGGGGACAGGATCTTACGGGCCTCTACGAGCAGTACTTC

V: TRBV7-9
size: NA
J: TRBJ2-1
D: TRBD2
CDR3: CASTPLAGGPSHEQFF
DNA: TGTGCCAGCACCCCTTTAGCGGGAGGGCCTTCCCATGAGCAGTTCTTC

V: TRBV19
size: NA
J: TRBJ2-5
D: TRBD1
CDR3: CASSSRTGGDQTQYF
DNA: TGTGCCAGTAGTTCGCGGACAGGGGGCGATCAGACCCAGTACTTC

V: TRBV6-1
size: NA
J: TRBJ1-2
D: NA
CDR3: CASSEWGPLANYGYTF
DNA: TGTGCCAGCAGTGAGTGGGGCCCTTTAGCTAACTATGGCTACACCTTC

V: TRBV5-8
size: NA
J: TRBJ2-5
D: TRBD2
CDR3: CASSSGLAVYQETQYF
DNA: TGTGCCAGCAGCTCGGGACTAGCGGTCTACCAAGAGACCCAGTACTTC

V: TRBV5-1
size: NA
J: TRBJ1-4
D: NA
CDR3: CASSPLETGNEKLFF
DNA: TGCGCCAGCAGCCCGCTAGAGACGGGGAATGAAAAACTGTTTTTT

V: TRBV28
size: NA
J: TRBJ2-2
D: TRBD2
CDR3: CASSPPTRASGRPGELFF
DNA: TGTGCCAGCAGTCCCCCTACTAGGGCTAGCGGGAGGCCCGGGGAGCTGTTTTTT

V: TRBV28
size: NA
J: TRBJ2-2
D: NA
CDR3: CATKGGIMAGELFF
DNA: TGTGCCACCAAGGGGGGGATAATGGCCGGGGAGCTGTTTTTT

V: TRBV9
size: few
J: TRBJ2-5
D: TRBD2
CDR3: CASSVDSGRGETQYF
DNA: TGTGCCAGCAGCGTCGATAGCGGGAGGGGGGAGACCCAGTACTTC

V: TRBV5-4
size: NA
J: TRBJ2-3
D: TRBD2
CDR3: CASSPTGLAGGPDTQYF
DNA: TGTGCCAGCAGCCCGACGGGACTAGCGGGGGGGCCAGATACGCAGTATTTT

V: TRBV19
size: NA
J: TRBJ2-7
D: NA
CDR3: CASSPPGTYEQYF
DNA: TGTGCCAGTAGTCCCCCGGGGACCTACGAGCAGTACTTC

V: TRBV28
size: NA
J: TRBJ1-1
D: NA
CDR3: CASSTTRHGGGTEAFF
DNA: TGTGCCAGCAGTACTACACGACATGGGGGCGGTACTGAAGCTTTCTTT

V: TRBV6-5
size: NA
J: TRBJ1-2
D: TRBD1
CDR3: CASSPGTGVGYTF
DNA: TGTGCCAGCTCCCCTGGGACAGGGGTTGGCTACACCTTC

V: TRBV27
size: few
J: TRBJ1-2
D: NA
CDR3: CASSLNSFNNYGYTF
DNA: TGTGCCAGCAGTTTGAACAGTTTTAATAACTATGGCTACACCTTC

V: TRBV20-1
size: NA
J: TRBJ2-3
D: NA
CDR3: CSARGGDTQYF
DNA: TGCAGTGCTAGGGGGGGTGATACGCAGTATTTT

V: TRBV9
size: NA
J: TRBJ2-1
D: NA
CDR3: CASSSGVSYNEQFF
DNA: TGTGCCAGCAGCTCCGGGGTCTCCTACAATGAGCAGTTCTTC

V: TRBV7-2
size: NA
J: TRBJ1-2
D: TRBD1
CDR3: CASSLTGDGYGYTF
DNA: TGTGCCAGCAGCTTGACAGGGGATGGCTATGGCTACACCTTC